The 25 T cell receptor beta chains reported below all come from one sample, sequenced in a study of blood T cell repertoires in COVID-19. Repertoires were generated with immunoSEQ multiplex PCR, while TCRdb's copy carries only in-frame clones and drops some. The sample lists under 100,000 clones, around 90% occurring once. Specimen: peripheral blood. The origin of the receptors is a man aged 55-75 years with COVID-19, enrolled during active disease.

The genes are TRBV7-9 and TRBJ2-7, with D perhaps TRBD2 (5 bases). Trimming stripped 1 base from V and 5 bases from J, with 12 bases between. The CDR3 is 14 amino acids. The germline CDR1 and CDR2 sequences are SEHNR and FQNEAQ (reference sequence). The CDR3 here is CASSLDPSQNEQYF. CDR3 sequence (DNA): TGTGCCAGCAGCTTAGATCCTAGCCAGAACGAGCAGTACTTC.

In its sample, this clone was seen once. As DNA, the CDR3 is TGTGCCAGCAGGATTAGCGGGAGTGCCGATGAGCAGTTCTTC. Protein: CASRISGSADEQFF. The rearrangement uses TRBV2 and TRBJ2-1, with 9 nucleotides matching TRBD2. This CDR3 has 14 amino acids. V shed 6 bases and J 8 bases; nucleotides not matched to a gene: 8. Germline CDR1 SNHLY, CDR2 FYNNEI.

The count of this clone is one. V and J are TRBV2 and TRBJ2-5, with 8 bases that match TRBD1. The CDR3 runs to 16 residues. Looked up from germline, CDR1 is SNHLY and CDR2 is FYNNEI. V lost 7 bases, J lost 1 base, and 11 bases stayed unmatched. The CDR3 sequence is CASTVSLGTGQETQYF. For the CDR3, the DNA is TGTGCCAGCACTGTCTCGCTTGGGACAGGCCAAGAGACCCAGTACTTC.

As DNA, the CDR3 is TGTGCCTGGAGTAATAGGGGGCAACAGCCCCAGCATTTT. Translation gives CAWSNRGQQPQHF. This chain connects TRBV30 to TRBJ1-5, with 7 nucleotides matching TRBD1. V trimming: 2 bases; J trimming: 7 bases; junction bases outside the gene matches: 5. The CDR3 contains 13 residues. CDR1 is GTSNPN and CDR2 is SVGIG in the germline V gene (reference sequence).

This chain joins TRBV5-1 and TRBJ2-1, with 7 bases that match TRBD1. The V gene's germline CDR1 is SGHRS and CDR2 YFSETQ. The CDR3 runs to 16 residues. J lost 7 bases, V lost 0 bases, and 10 bases had no gene match. The CDR3 region is CASSLARAGGGNEQFF. CDR3 coding DNA: TGCGCCAGCAGCTTGGCCAGGGCAGGGGGTGGAAATGAGCAGTTCTTC.

The chain couples TRBV7-8 to TRBJ2-2; maybe TRBD1 (6 bases). The germline V and J ends were trimmed by 5 bases and 0 bases, with 10 bases remaining between them. The CDR3 extends over 15 amino acids. From germline, CDR1 is SGHVS and CDR2 FQNEAQ. In DNA form, the CDR3 reads TGTGCCAGCAGCCCCCGGACAGCGAACACCGGGGAGCTGTTTTTT. Translated: CASSPRTANTGELFF. Full variable domain (missing parts from reference TRBV7-8 and TRBJ2-2): GAGVSQSPRYKVAKRGQDVALRCDPISGHVSLFWYQQALGQGPEFLTYFQNEAQLDKSGLPSDRFFAERPEGSVSTLKIQRTQQEDSAVYLCASSPRTANTGELFFGEGSRLTVL.

This rearrangement joins TRBV19 to TRBJ1-5; 9 bases agree with TRBD1. The CDR3 spans 15 residues. V shed 9 bases, J shed 7 bases, and the junction held 13 bases outside the gene matches. Germline V gene sequence: CDR1 LNHDA, CDR2 SQIVND (reference sequence). This CDR3 reads CASRISDRGGQPQHF. CDR3 nucleotides: TGTGCCAGCCGCATTTCGGACAGGGGAGGCCAGCCCCAGCATTTT. Full variable domain (missing parts from reference TRBV19 and TRBJ1-5): DGGITQSPKYLFRKEGQNVTLSCEQNLNHDAMYWYRQDPGQGLRLIYYSQIVNDFQKGDIAEGYSVSREKKESFPLTVTSAQKNPTAFYLCASRISDRGGQPQHFGDGTRLSIL.

The chain is built from TRBV24-1 and TRBJ2-1; 8 nucleotides match TRBD2. This CDR3 comprises 16 residues. V lost 4 bases, J lost 5 bases, and 9 bases stayed unmatched. The germline V gene has CDR1 KGHDR and CDR2 SFDVKD. DNA of the CDR3: TGTGCCACCAGTGACTATAGCGGGATTGAGAACAATGAGCAGTTCTTC. This sequence encodes CATSDYSGIENNEQFF.

The chain combines TRBV7-3 with TRBJ2-3; unclear D gene. Germline CDR1 and CDR2: SGHTA and FQGTGA. The V end lost 1 base, the J end lost 6 bases, and 8 bases lay between the germline ends. There are 13 residues in the CDR3. CDR3: CASSLSLVDTQYF. The CDR3 nucleotides read TGTGCCAGCAGCTTAAGTTTAGTGGATACGCAGTATTTT.

The chain recombines TRBV10-3 with TRBJ2-7; D possibly corresponds to TRBD2 (5 bases). Between the trimmed V and J ends, which lost 4 bases and 1 base, there was a span of 8 bases. Per germline, CDR1 ENHRY and CDR2 SYGVKD. The CDR3 loop spans 13 amino acids. CDR3 in amino acids: CAISVGGSYEQYF. In nucleotides, the CDR3 is TGTGCCATCAGTGTCGGCGGGTCCTACGAGCAGTACTTC.

This clone was seen a few times. The chain couples TRBV9 to TRBJ2-7; 11 bases are a match to TRBD2. This CDR3 has 14 residues. V lost 3 bases and J lost 7; bases outside the gene matches: 6. CDR1 is SGDLS, CDR2 YYNGEE, per germline. The CDR3 region is CASSATSGAGEQYF. In nucleotides, the CDR3 is TGTGCCAGCAGCGCGACTAGCGGGGCGGGAGAGCAGTACTTC.

There are a few counts of this clone. The J gene is TRBJ2-2, the V gene TRBV19, with D tentatively TRBD2 (6 bases). This CDR3 is 13 amino acids long. V lost 3 bases and J 6 bases, leaving 8 bases between the germline ends. CDR1 and CDR2 from the germline V gene are LNHDA and SQIVND (reference sequence). The CDR3 here is CASSIGGAGELFF. Here the CDR3 DNA reads TGTGCCAGTAGTATCGGGGGTGCCGGGGAGCTGTTTTTT.

In DNA, the CDR3 is TGTGCCAGCAGTCTAGCGGGGTTCTCCTACAATGAGCAGTTCTTC. Amino acid sequence: CASSLAGFSYNEQFF. The gene calls are TRBV7-2 and TRBJ2-1, with 9 bases identical to TRBD2. The CDR3 length is 15 residues. Germline-derived CDR1 and CDR2 are SGHTA and FQGNSA. V lost 6 bases and J lost 0; bases outside the gene matches: 3.

The chain recombines TRBV29-1 with TRBJ2-7, with D perhaps matching TRBD1 (5 bases). Germline loops: CDR1 SQVTM, CDR2 ANQGSEA. Trimming shortened V by 6 bases and J by 1 base, and 16 bases separated the two germline ends. This CDR3 spans 14 amino acids. CDR3 in amino acids: CSVLEDSWSYEQYF. The DNA for the CDR3 is TGCAGCGTATTAGAAGACAGTTGGTCCTACGAGCAGTACTTC.

The chain recombines TRBV5-1 with TRBJ2-6; 9 bases line up with TRBD1. Germline V gene sequence: CDR1 SGHRS, CDR2 YFSETQ. The CDR3 has 18 amino acids. With V trimmed by 3 bases and J by 0 bases, 7 bases remained unmatched. CDR3 bases: TGCGCCAGCAGCTACTCCGGGACAGGGATCTCTGGGGCCAACGTCCTGACTTTC. Translation: CASSYSGTGISGANVLTF.

In this sample, this clone turned up a few times. This rearrangement joins TRBV11-2 to TRBJ2-3; TRBD2 is a possible D gene (6 bases). Germline CDR1 is SGHAT and CDR2 is FQNNGV. V gave up 3 bases and J gave up 6 bases, with 10 bases separating them. The CDR3 runs to 13 residues. The CDR3 loop is CASSLLLADTQYF. CDR3 coding DNA: TGTGCCAGCAGCTTGTTACTAGCCGATACGCAGTATTTT. The complete variable domain, with remaining parts taken from reference TRBV11-2 and TRBJ2-3, reads EAGVAQSPRYKIIEKRQSVAFWCNPISGHATLYWYQQILGQGPKLLIQFQNNGVVDDSQLPKDRFSAERLKGVDSTLKIQPAKLEDSAVYLCASSLLLADTQYFGPGTRLTVL.

This clone was observed once. The chain employs TRBV21-1 and TRBJ1-5. TRBV21-1 is classified as a pseudogene. This CDR3 is built from 13 residues. CDR3 residues: CASSTSRIQPQHF. CDR3 nucleotide sequence: TGTGCCAGCAGCACCTCTAGGATTCAGCCCCAGCATTTT.

CDR3 nucleotide sequence: TGCAGTGCTAGTATCATCCACAGGAGAAATGAAAAACTGTTTTTT. Protein product: CSASIIHRRNEKLFF. The rearrangement links TRBV20-1 to TRBJ1-4; possible D gene TRBD1, 5 bases. The CDR3 consists of 15 residues. The ends were cut back, 3 bases at V and 5 bases at J, with 16 bases in the middle. CDR1 and CDR2 (germline): DFQATT, SNEGSKA (reference sequence).

This sequence joins TRBV6-5 and TRBJ2-7; a possible D gene is TRBD2 (6 bases). Looked up from germline, CDR1 is MNHEY and CDR2 is SVGAGI. The CDR3 is 13 residues long. Trimming removed 6 bases at V and 0 bases at J, with 9 bases between. The CDR3 loop reads CASRGGSSYEQYF. The CDR3 coding sequence is TGTGCCAGCAGAGGAGGGTCCTCCTACGAGCAGTACTTC.

V usage is TRBV10-2 and J usage is TRBJ1-6; D possibly corresponds to TRBD1 (6 bases). This CDR3 has 17 residues. The germline V gene has CDR1 WSHSY and CDR2 SAAADI. V gave up 0 bases and J gave up 8 bases, with 17 bases separating them. The DNA of the CDR3 is TGCGCCAGCAGTGAGTCGACTCTGCGGGGGGCTTATTCACCCCTCCACTTT. As protein: CASSESTLRGAYSPLHF.

CDR3 DNA sequence: TGTGCCAGCAGCGAGGGACAGGGCTACGAGCAGTACTTC. The encoded protein is CASSEGQGYEQYF. V is TRBV9 and J is TRBJ2-7, with 9 bases lining up with TRBD1. Losses at the gene ends were 3 bases for V and 3 bases for J; bases not matched to a gene: 1. The CDR3 length is 13 residues. Germline loops: CDR1 SGDLS, CDR2 YYNGEE.

This chain uses TRBV12-5 with TRBJ2-1; TRBD2 agrees at 8 bases. CDR3 size: 18 residues. With 4 bases clipped from V and 5 bases from J, the junction kept 16 bases outside the gene matches. Germline assignment: CDR1 LGHNT and CDR2 FRNRAP. The CDR3: CASGSTPPLPSGHNEQFF. Written as DNA, the CDR3 is TGTGCTAGTGGTTCGACCCCCCCTCTCCCTAGCGGGCACAATGAGCAGTTCTTC.

This rearrangement joins TRBV28 to TRBJ1-1; 12 bases match TRBD1. With V trimmed by 5 bases and J by 5 bases, 6 bases remained unmatched. The CDR3 sequence is 15 residues long. Germline assignment: CDR1 MDHEN and CDR2 SYDVKM. DNA of the CDR3: TGTGCCAGCAGTAGGGACAGGGGGCGGGGTACTGAAGCTTTCTTT. Encoded protein: CASSRDRGRGTEAFF.

V gene TRBV6-5 combines with J gene TRBJ2-7, with D maybe TRBD2 (5 bases). Trimming stripped 2 bases from V and 2 bases from J, with 10 bases between. CDR3 size: 14 residues. Germline V gives CDR1 MNHEY, CDR2 SVGAGI. The chain's CDR3 is CASSYGLEPYEQYF. In DNA form, the CDR3 reads TGTGCCAGCAGTTACGGACTGGAACCCTACGAGCAGTACTTC.

This clone was observed once. V is TRBV4-1 and J is TRBJ2-3; D possibly corresponds to TRBD2 (5 bases). The CDR3 covers 15 residues. Germline CDR1 MGHRA, CDR2 YSYEKL. V was trimmed by 6 bases and J by 3 bases, leaving 16 bases between them. This CDR3 reads CASSPREGATDTQYF. The DNA of the CDR3 is TGCGCCAGCAGTCCTAGAGAGGGCGCGACAGATACGCAGTATTTT.